These 26 T cell receptor beta chains came from one sample sequenced in a study of metastatic and nonmetastatic thyroid tumors. TCRdb reanalyzed the PCR reads with MiXCR. Of roughly 36,000 clones listed, approximately 26% are singletons. Patients underwent thyroid surgery, and none had received any treatment before it. What was sequenced was blood. The receptor source for this set is a female donor with papillary thyroid cancer or a benign thyroid nodule (not recorded which). Some clones in this sample may be carry-over from other donors' samples.

This clone appeared many times. The rearrangement joins TRBV5-4 to TRBJ2-7, with TRBD1 matching 7 bases. This CDR3 contains 14 residues. Germline V gives CDR1 SGHNT, CDR2 YYREEE (reference sequence). With V trimmed by 0 bases and J by 3 bases, 3 bases remained unmatched. DNA for the CDR3: TGTGCCAGCAGCTTGGCTGGGACAGTCTACGAGCAGTACTTC. It specifies CASSLAGTVYEQYF.

This clone was found many times. The CDR3 loop is CASSSQGNTGELFF. The DNA of the CDR3 is TGTGCCAGCAGCTCACAGGGGAACACCGGGGAGCTGTTTTTT. J is TRBJ2-2 and V is TRBV5-4; D is perhaps TRBD1 (6 bases). V shed 3 bases and J shed 1 base, with 7 bases lying between them. Looked up from germline, CDR1 is SGHNT and CDR2 is YYREEE (reference sequence). This CDR3 region has 14 residues.

The gene calls are TRBV20-1 and TRBJ2-7; D not certain. The CDR3 runs to 14 residues. The V end was cut by 0 bases, the J end by 0 bases, with 9 bases between. Germline CDR1 is DFQATT and CDR2 is SNEGSKA (reference sequence). The CDR3 spells CSARDLRSSYEQYF. The CDR3 coding sequence is TGCAGTGCTAGAGATTTAAGGAGCTCCTACGAGCAGTACTTC.

In this sample, this clone turned up many times. The chain uses TRBV20-1 and TRBJ2-3; D may be TRBD1 (6 bases). This CDR3 is built from 15 residues. Germline values: CDR1 DFQATT, CDR2 SNEGSKA (reference sequence). V was cut by 3 bases and J by 6 bases, with 19 bases left in between. The CDR3, as DNA: TGCAGTGCTAGGGCCCGACGTGGGGGCTGGGATACGCAGTATTTT. It translates to CSARARRGGWDTQYF.

This clone is deemed hyperexpanded. The rearrangement links TRBV6-1 to TRBJ1-6; D gene uncertain. Trimming stripped 8 bases from V and 9 bases from J, with 20 bases between. The germline V gene has CDR1 MNHNS and CDR2 SASEGT. This CDR3 is 15 amino acids long. CDR3 protein: CASGVETVGSSPLHF. Written as DNA, the CDR3 is TGTGCCAGCGGTGTGGAGACGGTCGGGAGTTCACCCCTCCACTTT.

Concerning this clone itself: The junction shows a germline mismatch at one end, possibly a read error. This chain links TRBV5-1 with TRBJ2-1; D is undetermined. Germline V gene data show CDR1 as SGHRS and CDR2 as YFSETQ. The CDR3 has 13 residues. CDR3 protein: CASSLVGDNEQFF. CDR3 nucleotides: TGCGCCAGCAGCTTGGTCGGAGACAACGAGCAGTTCTTC.

This clone was recorded at least ten times. The genes are TRBV5-1 and TRBJ2-7; D is undetermined. The V end lost 4 bases, the J end lost 1 base, and 18 bases lay between the germline ends. The CDR3 totals 16 residues. The germline V gene encodes CDR1 SGHRS and CDR2 YFSETQ. The CDR3 coding sequence is TGCGCCAGCAGCCCCCGGTCAGTACCTGGATCCTACGAGCAGTACTTC. It specifies CASSPRSVPGSYEQYF.

This clone was found a few times. The CDR3 protein is CASSQDGTGSSYEQYF. CDR3 nucleotides: TGTGCCAGCAGCCAAGACGGGACAGGGAGCTCCTACGAGCAGTACTTC. This chain joins TRBV4-2 and TRBJ2-7, with 9 bases that match TRBD1. Germline lookup yields CDR1 LGHNA and CDR2 YNFKEQ. With 0 bases clipped from V and 0 bases from J, the junction kept 3 bases outside the gene matches. The CDR3 is made up of 16 amino acids.

This clone was seen at least ten times. The V and J genes are TRBV5-1 and TRBJ1-1; tentative D call: TRBD1 (6 bases). Deletions cut 4 bases from V and 5 bases from J, with 15 bases between. Germline V gene sequence: CDR1 SGHRS, CDR2 YFSETQ. CDR3 length: 14 residues. The CDR3: CASSLQGKGTEAFF. The DNA of the CDR3 is TGCGCCAGCAGCCTACAGGGAAAAGGGACTGAAGCTTTCTTT.

By its share, this clone is medium-sized. The rearrangement uses TRBV6-1 and TRBJ1-2, with a tentative D call TRBD1 (5 bases). This CDR3 has 16 residues. The V gene's germline CDR1 is MNHNS and CDR2 SASEGT. Trimming left V 4 bases short and J 1 base short, with 16 bases between. The chain's CDR3 is CASSAPSRRGNYGYTF. CDR3 DNA sequence: TGTGCCAGCAGTGCCCCTTCGAGGAGGGGTAACTATGGCTACACCTTC.

This clone was seen many times. This chain connects TRBV30 to TRBJ2-7; 7 bases align to TRBD1. Germline-derived CDR1 and CDR2 are GTSNPN and SVGIG (reference sequence). This CDR3 spans 14 amino acids. The trim removed 2 bases at V and 2 bases at J, leaving 6 bases unmatched. The CDR3 bases are TGTGCCTGGAGTAGGGGGCCCTCGACCTACGAGCAGTACTTC. Protein product: CAWSRGPSTYEQYF.

The chain links TRBV9 to TRBJ2-1, with D tentatively TRBD2 (6 bases). CDR3 length: 14 residues. V was shortened by 0 bases and J by 8 bases, with 12 bases between the two germline ends. Per germline, CDR1 SGDLS and CDR2 YYNGEE. CDR3 loop: CASSVESPGDEQFF. In DNA, the CDR3 is TGTGCCAGCAGCGTAGAATCTCCGGGGGATGAGCAGTTCTTC.

A word on this clone: Sequence at one end of the junction differs from germline and may be a read error. J is TRBJ2-1 and V is TRBV3-1; possibly TRBD2 for D (5 bases). CDR1 is LGHDT, CDR2 YNNKEL, per germline (reference sequence). The CDR3 is 17 residues long. The CDR3 DNA follows: TGTGCCAGCAGCCAAGACTCGGGTGCGGGCTGGCACAATGATCAGTTCTTC. It specifies CASSQDSGAGWHNDQFF.

This clone was seen more than once but under ten times. The chain has TRBV6-4 and TRBJ1-2; TRBD1 matches 11 bases. The CDR3 runs to 13 residues. CDR1 MRHNA and CDR2 SNTAGT come from the germline V gene. With V trimmed by 9 bases and J by 8 bases, 8 bases remained unmatched. The CDR3 sequence: CASIKDRGQGYTF. CDR3 DNA: TGTGCCAGTATTAAGGACAGGGGGCAAGGCTACACCTTC.

This clone has at least ten counts. The chain is built from TRBV3-1 and TRBJ2-7, with no clear D. Trimming took off 3 bases at V and 5 bases at J, with 5 bases between the two ends. This CDR3 region has 11 residues. The germline CDR1 and CDR2 sequences are LGHDT and YNNKEL (reference sequence). CDR3 region: CASSQIDEQYF. The CDR3 coding sequence is TGTGCCAGCAGCCAGATCGACGAGCAGTACTTC.

This clone was picked up a small number of times. A junction boundary mismatches the germline segment, possibly from a read error. The chain combines TRBV6-1 with TRBJ2-5, with D possibly matching TRBD2 (5 bases). CDR1 is MNHNS and CDR2 is SASEGT in the germline V gene. CDR3 length: 13 residues. DNA for the CDR3: TGTGCCAGCAGCACTAGTGAGAAAGAGAACCAGTACTTC. It translates to CASSTSEKENQYF.

V is TRBV27 and J is TRBJ2-7; D uncertain. The V gene lost 3 bases and the J gene lost 4 bases, with 7 bases spanning the gap. Germline V gives CDR1 MNHEY, CDR2 SMNVEV (reference sequence). The CDR3 extends over 12 amino acids. In DNA, the CDR3 is TGTGCCAGCAGTTTGGGGATTTACGAGCAGTACTTC. It encodes CASSLGIYEQYF.

Only a few counts were recorded for this clone. The V gene is TRBV20-1, the J gene TRBJ2-7; 7 bases fit TRBD2. CDR1 and CDR2 (germline): DFQATT, SNEGSKA (reference sequence). V lost 3 bases and J lost 3; bases outside the gene matches: 8. This CDR3 contains 14 residues. The CDR3 reads CSARKRGGGYEQYV. The DNA of the CDR3 is TGCAGTGCTAGGAAGCGGGGAGGAGGCTACGAGCAGTACGTC.

This clone appeared many times. The gene calls are TRBV11-2 and TRBJ1-2; D not certain. Trimming cost V 5 bases and J 3 bases, with 10 bases left between them. The CDR3 covers 13 residues. Per germline, CDR1 SGHAT and CDR2 FQNNGV. The CDR3 sequence: CASSPTGDYGYTF. CDR3 bases: TGTGCCAGCAGCCCAACCGGGGACTATGGCTACACCTTC.

By share of the sample, this clone is medium-sized. The chain has TRBV2 and TRBJ1-6, with TRBD1 identical over 7 bases. The junction had 10 bases not matched to a gene; V was cut back by 7 bases and J by 7 bases. The CDR3 loop spans 15 amino acids. Germline loops: CDR1 SNHLY, CDR2 FYNNEI. CDR3 nucleotides: TGTGCCAGCAATCAGAGGGGGCAGGGCAATTCACCCCTCCACTTT. It encodes CASNQRGQGNSPLHF.

The rearrangement uses TRBV9 and TRBJ1-6; 10 bases map to TRBD1. The CDR3 is made up of 16 amino acids. Looked up from germline, CDR1 is SGDLS and CDR2 is YYNGEE. Germline trimming cut 0 bases from V and 5 bases from J; bases unmatched to any gene: 2. CDR3 sequence reads: CASSVEGQGNNSPLHF. CDR3 bases: TGTGCCAGCAGCGTAGAGGGACAGGGGAATAATTCACCCCTCCACTTT.

The CDR3 loop reads CASSPGNTGELFF. The CDR3 DNA is TGTGCCAGCTCACCGGGGAACACCGGGGAGCTGTTTTTT. This rearrangement joins TRBV18 to TRBJ2-2; D unresolved. Trimming shortened V by 3 bases and J by 1 base, and 3 bases separated the two germline ends. The CDR3 covers 13 residues. Germline CDR1 and CDR2: KGHSH and LQKENI.

This clone was detected many times. This chain connects TRBV30 to TRBJ2-7; D is perhaps TRBD2 (5 bases). The V gene's germline CDR1 is GTSNPN and CDR2 SVGIG (reference sequence). The germline V and J ends were trimmed by 1 base and 7 bases, with 17 bases remaining between them. The length of the CDR3 is 14 residues. CDR3 amino acids: CAWSEEAVLGEQYF. Written as DNA, the CDR3 is TGTGCCTGGAGTGAGGAGGCCGTTTTGGGAGAGCAGTACTTC. Full variable domain (missing parts from reference TRBV30 and TRBJ2-7): SQTIHQWPATLVQPVGSPLSLECTVEGTSNPNLYWYRQAAGRGLQLLFYSVGIGQISSEVPQNLSASRPQDRQFILSSKKLLLSDSGFYLCAWSEEAVLGEQYFGPGTRLTVT.

This clone has a count of ten or more. A much larger clone lies one base from this, so it may be a read error. V gene TRBV7-8 combines with J gene TRBJ2-3; no clear D gene. In germline, CDR1 is SGHVS, CDR2 FQNEAQ. The CDR3 consists of 12 residues. This CDR3 reads CAGSPVADTQYF. Written as DNA, the CDR3 is TGTGCCGGCAGCCCGGTGGCTGATACGCAGTATTTT. The variable domain in full, with the rest retrieved from reference TRBV7-8 and TRBJ2-3, is GAGVSQSPRYKVAKRGQDVALRCDPISGHVSLFWYQQALGQGPEFLTYFQNEAQLDKSGLPSDRFFAERPEGSVSTLKIQRTQQEDSAVYLCAGSPVADTQYFGPGTRLTVL.

The chain employs TRBV28 and TRBJ1-1; 7 nucleotides align to TRBD1. The CDR3 length is 16 residues. Germline CDR1 MDHEN, CDR2 SYDVKM. J was trimmed by 6 bases and V by 5 bases; bases with no gene match: 15. The DNA of the CDR3 is TGTGCCAGCAGTCTACCGCCTGGTCCCCAGGGGGCTGAAGCTTTCTTT. Translating it yields CASSLPPGPQGAEAFF.

Concerning this clone itself: This CDR3 fails to terminate in the conserved phenylalanine or tryptophan, so it likely reflects a read error. The V gene is TRBV28, the J gene TRBJ2-1; TRBD2 agrees at 10 bases. The CDR3 totals 14 residues. Germline V lookup: CDR1 MDHEN, CDR2 SYDVKM. The ends lost 8 bases at V and 6 bases at J; junction bases unmatched: 7. The CDR3 nucleotides are TGTGCCAGCTCTGTGCTAGCGGGAGCCAATGAGCAGTTCTCC. This codes for CASSVLAGANEQFS.